Listed below are T cell receptor beta chains from one sample, sequenced in a study of blood T cell repertoires in COVID-19. Repertoires were generated with immunoSEQ multiplex PCR, while TCRdb's copy carries only in-frame clones and drops some. The repertoire holds 290,000 or so clones, with around nine tenths as singletons. Sequences were obtained from PBMCs or T cells enriched from blood (not recorded which). The receptors were gathered from a woman aged 30 to 39 who had recovered from COVID-19. The CDR3 runs from the conserved cysteine through the conserved F or W. A D gene is named only where the DNA matches it firmly. Size is stated for part of the rows, as once, few or many counts, or as a class when the clone is expanded.

size: .; D: TRBD1; J: TRBJ2-5; V: TRBV5-4; DNA: TGTGCCAGCAGCCACGACAGGGGACGTGAGACCCAGTACTTC; CDR3: CASSHDRGRETQYF
size: .; D: .; J: TRBJ1-5; V: TRBV6-5; DNA: TGTGCCAGCAGTTACTCGACTAATCAGCCCCAGCATTTT; CDR3: CASSYSTNQPQHF
size: .; D: .; J: TRBJ1-4; V: TRBV5-1; DNA: TGCGCCAGCAGCTTCGGAGCAGTATATGAAAAACTGTTTTTT; CDR3: CASSFGAVYEKLFF
size: few; D: .; J: TRBJ1-5; V: TRBV5-1; DNA: TGCGCCAGCAGCTTGGAGGGCGGGGTGCAGCCCCAGCATTTT; CDR3: CASSLEGGVQPQHF
size: .; D: .; J: TRBJ2-3; V: TRBV5-1; DNA: TGCGCCAGCAGCTTACCAGAGGTAGATACGCAGTATTTT; CDR3: CASSLPEVDTQYF
size: .; D: TRBD1; J: TRBJ1-2; V: TRBV29-1; DNA: TGCAGCGTCGGGGGACAGAACTATGGCTACACCTTC; CDR3: CSVGGQNYGYTF
size: once; D: TRBD2; J: TRBJ2-7; V: TRBV14; DNA: TGTGCCAGCAGCGAAGCGGGACTAGCGGGATGGAGGAGCTCCTACGAGCAGTACTTC; CDR3: CASSEAGLAGWRSSYEQYF
size: .; D: TRBD1; J: TRBJ2-3; V: TRBV24-1; DNA: TGTGCCACCAGTGATTGGGGACAGGGACCAGATACGCAGTATTTT; CDR3: CATSDWGQGPDTQYF
size: .; D: TRBD2; J: TRBJ2-1; V: TRBV5-1; DNA: TGCGCCAGCAGCCCCGATTCCGGCGGGAGGGCCGATGAGCAGTTCTTC; CDR3: CASSPDSGGRADEQFF
size: .; D: .; J: TRBJ2-1; V: TRBV30; DNA: TGTGCCTGGACCCCCGCTCCACTGGGTAGCGGCAATGAGCAGTTCTTC; CDR3: CAWTPAPLGSGNEQFF